The clone carrying this T cell receptor (beta chain) has a single count. Libraries were prepared by immunoSEQ multiplex PCR; TCRdb keeps only in-frame clonotypes and omits some of them. The data contain around 310,000 clones, more than 65% of them seen just once; the ten biggest clones take up 6.7%. The data belong to a study of cytotoxic CD8 clonotypes in ibrutinib-treated CLL. Overall study context: Patients: some 11 relapsed/refractory, approximately 15 treatment-naive, some 18 IGHV unmutated. Investigators collected response samples after a median roughly 13 months of treatment, range 6 to 36.

The CDR3 runs to 13 residues. With 1 base removed from V and 9 bases from J, the gap between germline ends came to 10 bases. Germline lookup yields CDR1 MNHNS and CDR2 SASEGT. The clonotype comes from a human donor with chronic lymphocytic leukemia. Material: PBMCs, obtained before ibrutinib treatment. The rearrangement joins TRBV6-1 to TRBJ1-5; D is ambiguous. The CDR3 is CASSEEKGRPQHF. The CDR3 DNA is TGTGCCAGCAGTGAAGAAAAGGGTCGGCCCCAGCATTTT.